This record looks at one T cell receptor beta chain sequence and its context. This sample was included in a study of T cell responses to AZD1222 COVID-19 vaccine. Assay: immunoSEQ multiplex PCR; the TCRdb copy retains only in-frame clones and omits some. The table has 150,000 to 200,000 clones, just under 90% seen once; the top ten hold roughly 6%. This CDR3 is 16 amino acids long. Trimming removed 6 bases from V and 3 bases from J; junction bases left unmatched: 8. Germline V gene sequence: CDR1 LGHDT, CDR2 YNNKEL (reference sequence). The J gene is TRBJ2-7, the V gene TRBV3-1 (or the pseudogene TRBV3-2); 13 bases are a match to TRBD2. This receptor was obtained from an adult in good health. The sample in question was peripheral blood, obtained on day 0 of AZD1222 vaccination. CDR3 residues: CASSRQTSGGSYEQYF. The CDR3, as DNA: TGTGCCAGCAGTCGTCAGACTAGCGGGGGGAGCTACGAGCAGTACTTC.